This TCR beta chain is drawn from a study of metastatic and nonmetastatic thyroid tumors. Overall study: Comparison of repertoires was carried out across blood and tumor or nodule tissue from malignant and benign thyroid patients.

Thyroid surgery was preceded by no treatment in any patient. Authors' methods: Variation in CDR3 across clinicopathological groups served as the basis for constructing a distant-metastasis classifier in papillary thyroid cancer. From the PCR reads, TCRdb re-called clones with MiXCR. For this entry, the V and J calls and clone size follow TCRdb and not the study's own pipeline. The data show roughly 12,000 clones, around a fifth seen once. Whole-study findings and limits: Within blood and tumor, benign nodules reportedly had significantly lower TCR beta diversity than malignant thyroid tumors did.

The germline CDR1 and CDR2 sequences are MNHNS and SASEGT. CDR3 length equals 15 residues. A few counts support this clone. As yet, its antigen is unknown. The sequencing sample was made of adjacent normal tissue. The chain combines TRBV6-1 with TRBJ2-2; D not resolved. This sequence originates from a female donor with papillary thyroid cancer or a benign thyroid nodule (not recorded which). Some clones in this sample may be carry-over from other donors' samples. The CDR3 loop reads CTISEVVRDTGELFF. The CDR3 DNA is TGTACCATCAGTGAAGTGGTCCGGGACACCGGGGAGCTGTTTTTT.